The entry below gives a single T cell receptor beta chain sequence along with its context. The entry originates in a study of shared T cell receptors in the human thymus. V shed 5 bases and J shed 2 bases, with 10 bases lying between them. There are 13 residues in the CDR3. Germline V gene lookup returns CDR1 SGHDT and CDR2 YYEEEE. This table comes from immunoSEQ multiplex PCR, and its TCRdb copy is limited to in-frame clones, with some not included. Among 500,000 to 550,000 clones listed, around 82% were seen once. The same data also went into a second study, on human thymus T cells.

This receptor was taken from a boy in the first two years of life with a congenital heart defect. The sample consisted of thymocytes. The chain is built from TRBV5-6 and TRBJ2-5; D might be TRBD2 (5 bases). Here the CDR3 DNA reads TGTGCCAGCAGAACGGACTTTCAAGAGACCCAGTACTTC. Its protein is CASRTDFQETQYF.